This T cell receptor beta chain was obtained from a study of T cell responses to AZD1222 COVID-19 vaccine. The CDR3 consists of 12 residues. The germline V gene has CDR1 GTSNPN and CDR2 SVGIG (reference sequence). Trimming took off 1 base at V and 0 bases at J, with 3 bases between the two ends. Repertoires were generated with immunoSEQ multiplex PCR, while TCRdb's copy carries only in-frame clones and drops some. The data show about 200,000 clones, roughly nine tenths seen once. The sample in question was peripheral blood, obtained 28 days after the second AZD1222 dose. V gene TRBV30 combines with J gene TRBJ1-1; D not certain. The TCR originated in an adult who received the AZD1222 COVID-19 vaccine. The CDR3 nucleotides read TGTGCCTGGAGTGAGATGAACACTGAAGCTTTCTTT. It codes for CAWSEMNTEAFF.